A selection of T cell receptor beta chains follows, all from one sample in a study of blood T cell repertoires in COVID-19. Measured with immunoSEQ multiplex PCR; TCRdb has only the in-frame clones, and not every one. The table has around 150,000 clones, approximately 82% seen once. Sequencing used peripheral blood. All receptors derive from a woman in her forties with COVID-19, enrolled during active disease. Each CDR3 is given with its conserved first and last residue. D genes are given only for firm matches. Expanded clones are given a class, and other clones once, few, many or no size at all.

>TRBJ2-1|NA|TRBV7-3|TRBD2
TGTGCCAGCAGCTTACGACTAGCGGGGGGTGAGCAGTTCTTC
CASSLRLAGGEQFF
>TRBJ1-6|NA|TRBV5-6|NA
TGTGCCAGCACACAGGGTACTTATTCACCCCTCCACTTT
CASTQGTYSPLHF
>TRBJ2-3|NA|TRBV7-8|TRBD2
TGTGCCAGCAGTCGTTCGGGGGGGCTCACAGATACGCAGTATTTT
CASSRSGGLTDTQYF
>TRBJ2-1|NA|TRBV10-1|NA
TGCGCCAGCAGTGAGATAAATTCCCCCTACAATGAGCAGTTCTTC
CASSEINSPYNEQFF
>TRBJ2-3|NA|TRBV5-1|NA
TGCGCCAGCAGCCAGGGACTCCTAAGCACAGATACGCAGTATTTT
CASSQGLLSTDTQYF
>TRBJ2-3|NA|TRBV15|NA
TGTGCCACCAGCAGCCGGTCGTCCCCAGATACGCAGTATTTT
CATSSRSSPDTQYF
>TRBJ2-5|once|TRBV5-5|NA
TGTGCCAGCAGCTTGGGGGCCCCCCGGGAGACCCAGTACTTC
CASSLGAPRETQYF
>TRBJ1-1|NA|TRBV21-1|NA
TGTGCCAGCAGCAAAGGTCTGAGGGTGGGGGGAGTCACTGAAGCTTTCTTT
CASSKGLRVGGVTEAFF
>TRBJ1-1|NA|TRBV27|TRBD1
TGTGCCAGCAATATACAGGGGGGGTACACTGAAGCTTTCTTT
CASNIQGGYTEAFF
>TRBJ2-3|few|TRBV12-2|NA
TGTGCAAGTCGCTCCCAAGGGAAACTAGCGGGGAGAGAAGGCACAGATACGCAGTATTTT
CASRSQGKLAGREGTDTQYF
>TRBJ1-5|NA|TRBV5-6|TRBD1
TGTGCCAGCAGCTTCGGGTTGAACAGGGGGCGCATCCAGCCCCAGCATTTT
CASSFGLNRGRIQPQHF
>TRBJ2-3|NA|TRBV19|NA
TGTGCCAGTAGTATAGTGGGGGCTAGCACAGATACGCAGTATTTT
CASSIVGASTDTQYF
>TRBJ2-5|NA|TRBV18|TRBD1
TGTGCCAGCTCACGCTTGGACAGGGCGGAGACCCAGTACTTC
CASSRLDRAETQYF
>TRBJ1-1|NA|TRBV6-5|NA
TGTGCCAGCCGCACAGATCCCCTAAAGTATGAAGCTTTCTTT
CASRTDPLKYEAFF
>TRBJ2-3|NA|TRBV6-6|TRBD1
TGTGCCAGCAGCCCGGGGGACAGGGGCACAGATACGCAGTATTTT
CASSPGDRGTDTQYF
>TRBJ2-2|NA|TRBV12-3/TRBV12-4|TRBD1
TGTGCCAGCACGGGACAGCTGACCGGGGAGCTGTTTTTT
CASTGQLTGELFF
>TRBJ2-7|NA|TRBV27|TRBD1
TGTGCCAGCGGCTCCGGGGACAGGGGCTACGAGCAGTACTTC
CASGSGDRGYEQYF
>TRBJ2-1|few|TRBV7-9|NA
TGTGCCAGCAGCCAAGGTGGGGGCAGCTACAATGAGCAGTTCTTC
CASSQGGGSYNEQFF
>TRBJ2-2|NA|TRBV2|TRBD1
TGTGCCAGCAGTTGGGGGACAGACGCGAACACCGGGGAGCTGTTTTTT
CASSWGTDANTGELFF
>TRBJ2-3|NA|TRBV4-2|TRBD1
TGTGCCAGCAGCCTGGACAGGCAGAGCACAGATACGCAGTATTTT
CASSLDRQSTDTQYF
>TRBJ2-2|NA|TRBV6-5|NA
TGTGCCAGCAGAAAACAGAACCCGAACACCGGGGAGCTGTTTTTT
CASRKQNPNTGELFF
>TRBJ2-1|NA|TRBV27|TRBD2
TGTGCCAGCAGTTTATTTAGCGGGGGGGCATCGTACAATGAGCAGTTCTTC
CASSLFSGGASYNEQFF
>TRBJ2-7|NA|TRBV14|NA
TGTGCCAGCAGCCAATTAAGTTTGAGGTCTTCCGAGCAGTACTTC
CASSQLSLRSSEQYF
>TRBJ2-2|NA|TRBV7-5|NA
TGTGTCAGAAGCTTCTCCGGGACAGCCAACACCGGGGAGCTGTTTTTT
CVRSFSGTANTGELFF
>TRBJ1-5|many|TRBV2|NA
TGTGCCAGCAGTGATTCTTTTCGTCAGCCCCAGCATTTT
CASSDSFRQPQHF
>TRBJ2-6|NA|TRBV7-3|TRBD1
TGTGCCAGCAGCAGGGGGCCAGGGGCCAACGTCCTGACTTTC
CASSRGPGANVLTF
>TRBJ2-5|NA|TRBV28|NA
TGTGCCAGCAGTAATAACGGGTACCAAGAGACCCAGTACTTC
CASSNNGYQETQYF
>TRBJ1-6|NA|TRBV7-9|NA
TGTGCCAGCAGCGAGGGACATCAGCATTCACCCCTCCACTTT
CASSEGHQHSPLHF
>TRBJ2-5|once|TRBV3-1/TRBV3-2|TRBD2
TGTGCCAGCCGCGGGGGGGGAGAGACCCAGTACTTC
CASRGGGETQYF
>TRBJ2-5|NA|TRBV27|NA
TGTGCCAGCAGTTTCGGGGGAGAGACCCAGTACTTC
CASSFGGETQYF
>TRBJ2-7|NA|TRBV18|TRBD2
TGTGCCAGCTCACCCTTAGCGGGAGTAGACGAGCAGTACTTC
CASSPLAGVDEQYF
>TRBJ1-1|NA|TRBV23-1|NA
TGCGCCAGCAGTCAATCGTACGGGGTTAGCACTGAAGCTTTCTTT
CASSQSYGVSTEAFF
>TRBJ1-3|NA|TRBV18|NA
TGTGCCAGCTCACCTACAGACAGCTCTGGAAACACCATATATTTT
CASSPTDSSGNTIYF
>TRBJ2-1|NA|TRBV27|NA
TGTGCCAGCAGTTTAAACAGCGGGTACAATGAGCAGTTCTTC
CASSLNSGYNEQFF
>TRBJ1-1|NA|TRBV3-1/TRBV3-2|NA
TGTGCCAGCAGCCAAACGGGGGTAGGGACTGAAGCTTTCTTT
CASSQTGVGTEAFF
>TRBJ2-3|NA|TRBV3-1/TRBV3-2|TRBD2
TGTGCCAGCAGCCCGATCCCCATGACTAGCGGCAGCACAGATACGCAGTATTTT
CASSPIPMTSGSTDTQYF
>TRBJ2-1|NA|TRBV7-9|TRBD2
TGTGCCAGCAGCTCCCCCCGCCCCGGGGGGGCGTCCTACAATGAGCAGTTCTTC
CASSSPRPGGASYNEQFF
>TRBJ2-5|NA|TRBV9|TRBD2
TGTGCCACCAGCCAATGGGGGGGAGGCGGGCAAGAGACCCAGTACTTC
CATSQWGGGGQETQYF
>TRBJ2-7|NA|TRBV5-1|TRBD2
TGCGCCAGCAGCCCGGGCCAGCGGGAGGGTTACGAGCAGTACTTC
CASSPGQREGYEQYF
>TRBJ1-6|NA|TRBV5-6|NA
TGTGCCAGCAGCTTACAACGGGTAGGATCACCCCTCCACTTT
CASSLQRVGSPLHF
>TRBJ1-5|NA|TRBV7-8|NA
TGTGCCAGCAGCTTTCTCCCGTCCGTCCGTCAGCCCCAGCATTTT
CASSFLPSVRQPQHF
>TRBJ2-3|NA|TRBV7-3|TRBD1
TGTGCCAGCAGCCCTAGACAGGGTATTAAGTATTTT
CASSPRQGIKYF
>TRBJ1-1|NA|TRBV4-1|NA
TGCGCCAGCAGCCAAGCAAACACTGAAGCTTTCTTT
CASSQANTEAFF
>TRBJ2-5|NA|TRBV19|NA
TGTGCCAGTAGTATAGGTTTAGGAGACAGAGAGACCCAGTACTTC
CASSIGLGDRETQYF
>TRBJ1-5|NA|TRBV24-1|TRBD1
TGTGCCACTGGGGGACAGGGCCTCAATCAGCCCCAGCATTTT
CATGGQGLNQPQHF
>TRBJ2-1|few|TRBV24-1|TRBD2
TGTGCCACCAGTGATGCAAGGACTAGCGGGATCTACAATGAGCAGTTCTTC
CATSDARTSGIYNEQFF
>TRBJ2-2|few|TRBV9|TRBD2
TGTGCCAGCAGCGTAGTTCCGGGGGGTGGCACCGGGGAGCTGTTTTTT
CASSVVPGGGTGELFF
>TRBJ1-4|NA|TRBV7-9|NA
TGTGCCAGCAGCTCCCTGGGGGCAGCTAATGAAAAACTGTTTTTT
CASSSLGAANEKLFF
>TRBJ2-5|NA|TRBV7-9|NA
TGTGCCAGCAGCTTTCTTACTGAGACCCAGTACTTC
CASSFLTETQYF
>TRBJ2-3|NA|TRBV4-1|NA
TGCGCCAGCAGGGAGAAAACCCCAAGCACAGATACGCAGTATTTT
CASREKTPSTDTQYF
>TRBJ2-7|NA|TRBV2|NA
TGTGCCAGCAGTAGAGTGGACGAGCAGTACTTC
CASSRVDEQYF
>TRBJ1-3|NA|TRBV7-9|TRBD1
TGTGCCAGCAGCTTAGCCGGGACAGGGAGCTCTGGAAACACCATATATTTT
CASSLAGTGSSGNTIYF
>TRBJ2-1|NA|TRBV27|NA
TGTGCCAGCAGTTTAATACAGACAAATGAGCAGTTCTTC
CASSLIQTNEQFF
>TRBJ2-7|NA|TRBV20-1|NA
TGCAGTGCTAGTCTTAGGACTTTCTACGAGCAGTACTTC
CSASLRTFYEQYF
>TRBJ1-6|NA|TRBV20-1|NA
TGCAGTGCTAGTCTTGGACAGCGTCCTAATTCACCCCTCCACTTT
CSASLGQRPNSPLHF